Each of the 10 T cell receptor beta chains below was sequenced from the same sample in a study of blood T cells in healthy people across ages. Together with a sample-barcoded 5' primer, a J-beta primer mix was included in a second PCR lasting about 6 to 12 cycles. From the 5' RACE reads, TCRdb called clonotypes with MiXCR, one entry per CDR3 protein. The sample holds around 500,000 distinct CDR3 sequences, under 55% seen once. The specimen was blood. All receptors come from a man older than 75 in good health.

The chain couples TRBV2 to TRBJ2-7; the D gene is possibly TRBD1 (6 bases). The CDR3 has 15 residues. Germline V gene lookup returns CDR1 SNHLY and CDR2 FYNNEI. The V end was cut by 7 bases, the J end by 3 bases, with 19 bases between. CDR3: CASKPGTTSGYEQYF. The DNA for the CDR3 is TGTGCCAGCAAGCCCGGGACAACCTCCGGCTACGAGCAGTACTTC.

The V gene is TRBV27, the J gene TRBJ2-1; 8 positions match TRBD1. The CDR3 spans 15 residues. With V trimmed by 5 bases and J by 13 bases, 16 bases remained unmatched. Germline CDR1 is MNHEY and CDR2 is SMNVEV (reference sequence). Here the CDR3 DNA reads TGTGCCAGCAGTCCCGGGACAGGCATCCGCAAGGACCAGTTCTTC. Protein product: CASSPGTGIRKDQFF.

The J gene is TRBJ2-3, the V gene TRBV20-1; 10 nucleotides agree with TRBD2. The CDR3 is 15 amino acids. Germline-derived CDR1 and CDR2 are DFQATT and SNEGSKA (reference sequence). CDR3 in DNA: TGCAGCGTACCGCGGAGCGGGAGGGGTACAGATACGCAGTATTTT. Amino acid sequence: CSVPRSGRGTDTQYF.

As DNA, the CDR3 is TGTGCCAGCAGCCCCGACAGGGCCACCGGGGAGCTGTTTTTT. Translation gives CASSPDRATGELFF. The rearrangement links TRBV6-6 to TRBJ2-2; TRBD1 aligns across 7 bases. CDR3 length equals 14 residues. The J segment lost 4 bases and the V segment lost 6 bases, leaving 5 bases of the junction unmatched. Germline V gives CDR1 MNHNY, CDR2 SVGAGI (reference sequence).

This clonotype was seen a few times. The chain uses TRBV5-5 and TRBJ2-7; D is uncertain. Germline-derived CDR1 and CDR2 are SGHKS and YYEKEE (reference sequence). Between the trimmed V and J ends, which lost 0 bases and 1 base, there was a span of 5 bases. This CDR3 spans 13 amino acids. The CDR3 reads CASSLAYSYEQYF. DNA for the CDR3: TGTGCCAGCAGCTTGGCCTATTCCTACGAGCAGTACTTC.

The chain carries TRBV3-1 and TRBJ2-5; 7 positions agree with TRBD2. The end of the DNA is better explained by TRBJ2-7, so the J call may be wrong. Germline V lookup: CDR1 LGHDT, CDR2 YNNKEL (reference sequence). The CDR3 spans 15 residues. CDR3 loop: CASSQDPGLWSEQYF. The CDR3 coding sequence is TGTGCCAGCAGCCAGGATCCGGGACTATGGAGCGAGCAGTACTTC.

As to this clonotype: A much larger clone lies a single base off, so this may be a read error. The chain carries TRBV27 and TRBJ1-2, with no clear D. The CDR3 covers 15 residues. V lost 5 bases and J lost 4, with 17 bases in between. Germline V gene lookup returns CDR1 MNHEY and CDR2 SMNVEV (reference sequence). The CDR3 protein is CASSPNYAPSYGYTF. CDR3 nucleotides: TGTGCCAGCAGTCCCAACTACGCCCCTAGCTATGGCTACACCTTC.

A word on this clonotype: A much larger clone is a single base away; this may be a read error. The rearrangement joins TRBV7-6 to TRBJ2-7; D is unclear. Trimming stripped 7 bases from V and 0 bases from J, with 13 bases between. There are 14 residues in the CDR3. Germline-derived CDR1 and CDR2 are SGHVS and FNYEAQ. The CDR3 protein is CASTIQSNSYEQYF. The CDR3 region has the DNA TGTGCCAGCACAATCCAGTCGAACTCCTACGAGCAGTACTTC.

This clonotype was seen a single time. The genes are TRBV9 and TRBJ1-4; the D is unclear. Trimming removed 4 bases from V and 5 bases from J, with 15 bases in between. This CDR3 is 15 amino acids long. Germline-derived CDR1 and CDR2 are SGDLS and YYNGEE. CDR3 DNA: TGTGCCAGCAGCTCCCAGACACCCCCAAATGAAAAACTGTTTTTT. Translating gives CASSSQTPPNEKLFF.

V usage is TRBV21-1 and J usage is TRBJ2-4; the listed D gene, TRBD1, was not tested against the DNA. The end of the DNA is better explained by TRBJ2-7, so the J call may be wrong. TRBV21-1 is reported as a pseudogene. This CDR3 has 14 residues. The CDR3 coding sequence is TGTGCCAGCAGCCCGAGGGGTGCAGCCTACGAGCAGTACTTC. This translates into CASSPRGAAYEQYF.